Listed here are 15 T cell receptor beta chains from one sample, sequenced in a study of T cell repertoires in cytomegalovirus infection. TCRdb passed the reads through MiXCR, listing each CDR3 protein once. This sample carries roughly 720,000 distinct CDR3 sequences, 35% to 45% of them seen once, and the ten largest clones take about 2.8%. The specimen was PBMCs. These receptors came from a human donor in good health (CMV status not recorded). Some clones in this sample may be carry-over from other donors' samples.

The V and J genes are TRBV7-2 and TRBJ2-5; a possible D gene is TRBD1 (5 bases). Germline loops: CDR1 SGHTA, CDR2 FQGNSA. The CDR3 covers 13 residues. V was trimmed by 5 bases and J by 5 bases, leaving 12 bases between them. The CDR3 region is CASSRWGAETQYF. The CDR3 DNA sequence: TGTGCCAGCAGCAGGTGGGGCGCGGAGACCCAGTACTTC. The complete variable domain, with remaining parts taken from reference TRBV7-2 and TRBJ2-5, reads GAGVSQSPSNKVTEKGKDVELRCDPISGHTALYWYRQSLGQGLEFLIYFQGNSAPDKSGLPSDRFSAERTGGSVSTLTIQRTQQEDSAVYLCASSRWGAETQYFGPGTRLLVL.

The chain carries TRBV19 and TRBJ2-7; D could derive from TRBD1 or TRBD2 (5 bases each). This CDR3 has 13 residues. The V gene lost 1 base and the J gene lost 6 bases, with 10 bases spanning the gap. Germline V CDR1 and CDR2: LNHDA, SQIVND (reference sequence). The chain's CDR3 is CASSIGEGREQYF. The CDR3 coding sequence is TGTGCCAGTAGTATAGGTGAGGGGCGCGAGCAGTACTTC.

This clonotype was picked up a small number of times. This chain joins TRBV28 and TRBJ2-5; D gene unclear. The germline gives CDR1 MDHEN, CDR2 SYDVKM. The CDR3 runs 12 residues. The V end lost 5 bases, the J end lost 4 bases, and 8 bases lay between the germline ends. CDR3 residues: CASSPYLETQYF. The CDR3 DNA follows: TGTGCCAGCAGTCCCTATCTAGAGACCCAGTACTTC.

This clonotype was seen a handful of times. V is TRBV3-1 and J is TRBJ1-3; unclear D gene. Trimming shortened V by 1 base and J by 5 bases, and 18 bases separated the two germline ends. Germline V lookup: CDR1 LGHDT, CDR2 YNNKEL (reference sequence). There are 17 residues in the CDR3. Here the CDR3 reads CASSQVVRLRARNTIYF. The DNA of the CDR3 is TGTGCCAGCAGCCAAGTTGTAAGGTTGAGGGCCCGAAACACCATATATTTT.

The chain recombines TRBV7-9 with TRBJ2-7; D may be TRBD2 (5 bases). The CDR3 length is 12 residues. The germline V gene encodes CDR1 SEHNR and CDR2 FQNEAQ (reference sequence). V lost 3 bases, J lost 8 bases, and 11 bases lay in between. The CDR3 reads CASSFSSGKQYF. CDR3 bases: TGTGCCAGCAGCTTTTCCTCGGGGAAGCAGTACTTC.

This rearrangement joins TRBV27 to TRBJ1-1; D remains unclear. The germline V gene encodes CDR1 MNHEY and CDR2 SMNVEV (reference sequence). The CDR3 covers 13 residues. V was pared by 6 bases and J by 0 bases, with 8 bases between. CDR3 residues: CASRDTLNTEAFF. In DNA form, the CDR3 reads TGTGCCAGCAGAGACACATTGAACACTGAAGCTTTCTTT.

A few counts support this clonotype. V usage is TRBV27 and J usage is TRBJ2-2; 10 bases map to TRBD2. The CDR3 length is 14 residues. Germline lookup yields CDR1 MNHEY and CDR2 SMNVEV (reference sequence). V dropped 5 bases and J dropped 6; count of bases not matched to a gene: 3. Here the CDR3 reads CASSASGSAGELFF. As DNA, the CDR3 is TGTGCCAGCAGTGCTAGCGGGAGTGCCGGGGAGCTGTTTTTT.

The gene calls are TRBV7-9 and TRBJ1-5, with D unresolved. Germline V CDR1 and CDR2: SEHNR, FQNEAQ (reference sequence). The CDR3 length is 16 residues. V lost 1 base and J lost 0, with 10 bases in between. The CDR3 loop reads CASSLVSGPSNQPQHF. The CDR3 nucleotides are TGTGCCAGCAGCTTAGTCTCCGGTCCTAGCAATCAGCCCCAGCATTTT.

A remark on this clonotype: This could be a read error, since a much larger clone is one nucleotide away. The chain employs TRBV7-2 and TRBJ1-4; 9 positions agree with TRBD1. The CDR3 consists of 18 residues. V lost 7 bases to trimming and J lost 7 bases; unmatched junction nucleotides: 19. Germline V gene sequence: CDR1 SGHTA, CDR2 FQGNSA. CDR3 nucleotides: TGTGCCAGCATCTCGCATCTCCGGGACAGGGTCCGGTCTGAAAAACTGTTTTTT. It encodes CASISHLRDRVRSEKLFF.

This clonotype was observed a handful of times. This chain links TRBV7-6 with TRBJ1-5, with D possibly being TRBD1 (5 bases). Trimming pared 1 base from V and 7 bases from J, leaving 8 bases between. The CDR3 totals 13 residues. Germline V gene sequence: CDR1 SGHVS, CDR2 FNYEAQ. CDR3 DNA: TGTGCCAGCAGCTTAGGGGACCGCCAGCCCCAGCATTTT. This sequence encodes CASSLGDRQPQHF. Full variable domain (remainder filled in from reference TRBV7-6 and TRBJ1-5): GAGVSQSPRYKVTKRGQDVALRCDPISGHVSLYWYRQALGQGPEFLTYFNYEAQQDKSGLPNDRFSAERPEGSISTLTIQRTEQRDSAMYRCASSLGDRQPQHFGDGTRLSIL.

The V and J genes are TRBV4-1 and TRBJ2-2; 10 nucleotides agree with TRBD1. This CDR3 comprises 16 residues. From germline, CDR1 is MGHRA and CDR2 YSYEKL. J gave up 7 bases and V 3 bases, and 8 bases lay outside the gene matches. The CDR3 loop reads CASSQAGTGVVGELFF. The CDR3 region has the DNA TGCGCCAGCAGCCAGGCCGGGACAGGGGTTGTCGGGGAGCTGTTTTTT.

The table lists this clonotype with a few counts. The gene calls are TRBV5-6 and TRBJ1-5, with D perhaps matching TRBD1 (6 bases). Germline V gene sequence: CDR1 SGHDT, CDR2 YYEEEE. The length of the CDR3 is 15 residues. V was clipped by 4 bases and J by 3 bases, with 14 bases between them. Written as DNA, the CDR3 is TGTGCCAGCAGCACTACGGACAGTCCCAATCAGCCCCAGCATTTT. This translates into CASSTTDSPNQPQHF.

The J gene is TRBJ2-1, the V gene TRBV6-1, with 8 bases that match TRBD2. Germline CDR1 is MNHNS and CDR2 is SASEGT. The CDR3 runs 14 residues. Trimming at V came to 2 bases and at J to 15 bases, leaving 12 bases not matched to a gene. CDR3 DNA sequence: TGTGCCAGCAGTGAAAGCGGGAGCCCACTTAAATTGTTCTTC. Translation gives CASSESGSPLKLFF.

The rearrangement joins TRBV19 to TRBJ2-7; TRBD1 is a possible D gene (5 bases). The CDR3 is 14 amino acids. Trimming stripped 3 bases from V and 6 bases from J, with 15 bases between. Per germline, CDR1 LNHDA and CDR2 SQIVND (reference sequence). The CDR3: CASSIAGFVGEQYF. The CDR3 nucleotides read TGTGCCAGTAGTATCGCAGGGTTCGTCGGCGAGCAGTACTTC.

J is TRBJ1-1 and V is TRBV28; no clear D. Looked up from germline, CDR1 is MDHEN and CDR2 is SYDVKM. The CDR3 is made up of 17 amino acids. V shed 7 bases and J shed 0 bases, with 21 bases lying between them. The CDR3 region is CASTPVGSASMNTEAFF. The CDR3 nucleotides are TGTGCCAGCACCCCCGTAGGTTCGGCATCAATGAACACTGAAGCTTTCTTT.